A single sample gave rise to the 13 T cell receptor beta chains below, sequenced in a study of T-cell reconstitution after alpha-beta-depleted transplantation in children. The authors prepared the TCRbeta library with unique molecular identifiers. Each CDR3 protein gets one entry after TCRdb re-called the PCR reads with MiXCR. Of 420,000 or so distinct CDR3 sequences in the sample, 11% are singletons; the top ten hold about 5%. The source material was PBMCs from the stem cell graft donor, sampled from the stem cell graft. The receptors come from a human donor who donated a stem cell graft to a child with acute myeloid leukemia.

In its sample, this clonotype was seen once. The CDR3 reads CASSDPTDSGNTIYF. Here the CDR3 DNA reads TGCGCCAGCAGCGATCCCACCGACTCTGGAAACACCATATATTTT. The chain recombines TRBV5-1 with TRBJ1-3; the D is unclear. The V gene lost 4 bases and the J gene lost 0 bases, with 11 bases spanning the gap. The CDR3 consists of 15 residues. The germline V gene has CDR1 SGHRS and CDR2 YFSETQ.

The chain has TRBV7-9 and TRBJ2-5; no clear D. V was trimmed by 7 bases and J by 2 bases, leaving 17 bases between them. The CDR3 is made up of 15 amino acids. Germline CDR1 is SEHNR and CDR2 is FQNEAQ (reference sequence). CDR3 sequence (DNA): TGTGCCAGCATGCTAGGCTACAACCTACAAGAGACCCAGTACTTC. This encodes CASMLGYNLQETQYF.

V is TRBV19 and J is TRBJ1-1; D not certain. The CDR3 totals 11 residues. Germline CDR1 and CDR2: LNHDA and SQIVND (reference sequence). This CDR3 reads CAVWVSTEAFF. The CDR3 DNA reads TGTGCGGTATGGGTTTCCACTGAAGCTTTCTTT.

The gene calls are TRBV7-9 and TRBJ2-3; tentative D call: TRBD2 (5 bases). Trimming stripped 3 bases from V and 1 base from J, with 11 bases between. The germline gives CDR1 SEHNR, CDR2 FQNEAQ (reference sequence). This CDR3 region has 15 residues. Written as DNA, the CDR3 is TGTGCCAGCAGCTTTCGTATCGGGGGCACAGATACGCAGTATTTT. Translated, it gives CASSFRIGGTDTQYF.

The sample holds a few counts of this clonotype. CDR3 region: CASSPWTSGRDTQYF. The CDR3 coding sequence is TGTGCCAGCAGCCCCTGGACTAGCGGGAGGGATACGCAGTATTTT. The chain uses TRBV3-1 and TRBJ2-3; TRBD2 aligns across 14 bases. CDR1 is LGHDT and CDR2 is YNNKEL in the germline V gene (reference sequence). V lost 4 bases, J lost 6 bases, and 3 bases stayed unmatched. The CDR3 loop spans 15 amino acids.

The chain links TRBV5-1 to TRBJ2-1, with D hard to call. Germline CDR1 is SGHRS and CDR2 is YFSETQ. Trimming removed 2 bases from V and 8 bases from J, with 14 bases in between. This CDR3 contains 14 residues. Written as DNA, the CDR3 is TGCGCCAGCAGCTTACTGGTAAAGGGCGATGAGCAGTTCTTC. As protein: CASSLLVKGDEQFF. The full variable domain, completed using reference TRBV5-1 and TRBJ2-1, is KAGVTQTPRYLIKTRGQQVTLSCSPISGHRSVSWYQQTPGQGLQFLFEYFSETQRNKGNFPGRFSGRQFSNSRSEMNVSTLELGDSALYLCASSLLVKGDEQFFGPGTRLTVL.

This sequence joins TRBV7-3 and TRBJ2-3, with 7 bases matching TRBD1. The CDR3 is 15 residues long. Germline values: CDR1 SGHTA, CDR2 FQGTGA. V lost 2 bases and J lost 0; bases outside the gene matches: 2. CDR3 coding DNA: TGTGCCAGCAGCTTACAGGGACAGAGCACAGATACGCAGTATTTT. Translated, it gives CASSLQGQSTDTQYF. The entire variable domain, with the rest obtained from reference TRBV7-3 and TRBJ2-3, is as follows: GAGVSQTPSNKVTEKGKYVELRCDPISGHTALYWYRQSLGQGPEFLIYFQGTGAADDSGLPNDRFFAVRPEGSVSTLKIQRTERGDSAVYLCASSLQGQSTDTQYFGPGTRLTVL.

This clonotype was seen at least ten times. The rearrangement links TRBV6-1 to TRBJ1-2; weak D call: TRBD1 (6 bases). The germline V gene has CDR1 MNHNS and CDR2 SASEGT. There are 14 residues in the CDR3. The germline V and J ends were trimmed by 6 bases and 4 bases, with 15 bases remaining between them. The CDR3 nucleotides are TGTGCCAGCAGGGGGCCGGGGGCGATCTATGGCTACACCTTC. It specifies CASRGPGAIYGYTF.

This clonotype was seen a handful of times. This sequence joins TRBV6-1 and TRBJ2-1; 10 bases are shared with TRBD1. V shed 6 bases and J 2 bases; nucleotides not matched to a gene: 7. This CDR3 region has 16 residues. The germline V gene has CDR1 MNHNS and CDR2 SASEGT. The CDR3 DNA sequence: TGTGCCAGCAGGACCGGGACAGGGGCCACCTACAATGAGCAGTTCTTC. Its translation: CASRTGTGATYNEQFF.

The table lists this clonotype with many counts. For the CDR3, the DNA is TGCGCCAGCAGCGAGACCTCAGGGGTTACTAACTATGGCTACACCTTC. Its translation is CASSETSGVTNYGYTF. The chain uses TRBV5-1 and TRBJ1-2; D is possibly TRBD1 (6 bases). V was cut by 4 bases and J by 0 bases, with 16 bases left in between. The CDR3 is 16 amino acids. From germline, CDR1 is SGHRS and CDR2 YFSETQ.

The table lists this clonotype with a few counts. The chain links TRBV20-1 to TRBJ2-5; TRBD1 matches at 7 bases. The length of the CDR3 is 15 residues. Germline V gene lookup returns CDR1 DFQATT and CDR2 SNEGSKA (reference sequence). The V gene end was trimmed by 6 bases and the J gene end by 1 base; junction bases not matched to a gene: 11. The DNA for the CDR3 is TGCAGTGCCCGAAGACAGGGCACCTTCCAAGAGACCCAGTACTTC. Its translation: CSARRQGTFQETQYF.

The chain combines TRBV6-1 with TRBJ1-5, with D perhaps matching TRBD1 (6 bases). The CDR3 runs 17 residues. Germline V gene data show CDR1 as MNHNS and CDR2 as SASEGT. Trimming removed 6 bases at V and 1 base at J, with 19 bases between. CDR3 DNA: TGTGCCAGCAGGAGACTAGGGGGGGGAGGCAGCAATCAGCCCCAGCATTTT. It is translated as CASRRLGGGGSNQPQHF.

This clonotype was observed a handful of times. The genes are TRBV27 and TRBJ1-6, with D uncertain. V shed 6 bases and J shed 1 base, with 10 bases lying between them. Per germline, CDR1 MNHEY and CDR2 SMNVEV (reference sequence). CDR3 size: 15 residues. The chain's CDR3 is CASRNSGSYNSPLHF. The CDR3 bases are TGTGCCAGCAGGAATTCGGGGTCCTATAATTCACCCCTCCACTTT.